This entry is about one T cell receptor beta chain. Its antigen remains unidentified. One base away there is no much larger clone; base qualities are not given. The CDR3 contains 15 residues, cysteine and phenylalanine counted. Just the 45-base CDR3 DNA is kept, in frame starting at base 1. V is shortened by 6 bases, J by 4 bases, and the region joining them spans 13 bases. From a lookup of the germline V gene, CDR1 and CDR2 are SNHLY and FYNNEI. These data originate in a study of blood T cell repertoires in COVID-19 (dated by TCRdb to the early 2020s). Context from the whole study: Collaborator samples came from the United States, Italy and Spain and covered acute and convalescent phases of COVID-19. HLA class I and class II types, where available, came from metadata supplied by the sample provider rather than from assay-based typing. The sample metadata nearly always contained a de-identified subject ID, COVID-19 status, age in years and sex. Subjects who had been exposed to COVID-19, were actively infected with it, or had recovered from it provided the deeply sampled blood TCRbeta repertoires that made up the dataset. The repertoires were released in a freely available public database intended as a resource for research on the immune response to SARS-CoV-2. The samples were drawn from two sources: the first 160 participants of the ongoing ImmuneRACE study, and 1,000 to 1,500 subjects contributed by 6 global collaborators. The prospective study material was composed of cDNA or gDNA derived from T cells, B-cell-depleted T cells, or PBMCs.

The immunoSEQ Assay, a bias-controlled multiplex PCR, was used to amplify TCRbeta CDR3 regions from genomic DNA. Per the original workflow: Within the assay, amplification of reference gene primers was used to estimate how many nucleated cells each sample contained. To quantify the absolute abundance of each unique TCRbeta CDR3 rearrangement, sequence reads were collapsed and filtered. For each sample, productive Simpson clonality was calculated as the square root of Simpson's diversity index over productive rearrangements. Not all clones reach the TCRdb copy of this immuneACCESS table, which keeps in-frame sequences only. Checked studies attribute under half of the gap to unresolved V genes and leave the rest unexplained. V, J and clone size are those of that table, while D and trimming were read from the DNA. Here the sample has about 160,000 clones; approximately 85% occur a single time. About 1.2% of the sample belongs to the ten largest clones.

Samples from volunteer blood donors who had recovered from COVID-19 were contributed by a second Seattle source. Collaborating institutions collected whole blood in K2EDTA tubes following their own protocols. For TCRbeta analysis, collaborators shipped samples as frozen whole blood, isolated PBMCs, or DNA extracted from either of those sample types. The investigation overall reported the following: The quantity of clinical and demographic metadata differed by source and by participant and was supplied without curation.

Sequencing was performed on peripheral blood. The TCR originated in a man aged 55 to 70 who had recovered from COVID-19. This receptor chain uses TRBV2 and TRBJ2-6; perhaps TRBD2 is the D gene, with 6 bases matching. The CDR3 region reads CASREGQSGANVLTF. In nucleotides, the sequence is TGTGCCAGCAGGGAGGGGCAGTCAGGGGCCAACGTCCTGACTTTC.